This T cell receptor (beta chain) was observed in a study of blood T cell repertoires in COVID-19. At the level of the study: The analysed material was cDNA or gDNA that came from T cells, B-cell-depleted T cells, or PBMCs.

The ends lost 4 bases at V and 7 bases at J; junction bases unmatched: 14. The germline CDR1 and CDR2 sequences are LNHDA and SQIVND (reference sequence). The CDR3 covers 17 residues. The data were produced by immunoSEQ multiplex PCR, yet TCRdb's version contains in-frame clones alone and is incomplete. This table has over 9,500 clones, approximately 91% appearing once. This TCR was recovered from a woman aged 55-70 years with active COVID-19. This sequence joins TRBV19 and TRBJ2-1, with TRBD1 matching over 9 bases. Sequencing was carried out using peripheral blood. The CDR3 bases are TGTGCCAGTAGTAGAGTCCCCCGGACAGGGGTTTTTAATGAGCAGTTCTTC. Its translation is CASSRVPRTGVFNEQFF.